Described below is a single T cell receptor beta chain sequence and its context. Its antigen remains unidentified. Per the germline V gene, CDR1 is SGHVS and CDR2 is FQNEAQ. Trimming stripped 2 bases from V and 2 bases from J, with 15 bases between. This CDR3 contains 16 residues. TCRdb's table, derived via immunoSEQ multiplex PCR, lists solely in-frame clones and lacks some. Of approximately 160,000 clones in the sample, approximately 90% were seen once. These data originate in a study of cytotoxic CD8 clonotypes in ibrutinib-treated CLL. For the study at large: The study included roughly 10 relapsed/refractory and around 16 treatment-naive patients; 17 to 18 had IGHV unmutated disease.

Findings and limits, study-wide: Circulating CD8+ T-cell counts were tracked by baseline clonality, which exceeded that of age-matched healthy donors.

The specimen comprised PBMCs, sampled at disease progression, from a patient treated with ibrutinib. This chain links TRBV7-8 with TRBJ2-5; D not certain. This clonotype was sampled from a human donor with chronic lymphocytic leukemia. CDR3 sequence: CASSLFARLVQETQYF. In DNA, the CDR3 is TGTGCCAGCAGCTTATTTGCTCGGCTAGTTCAAGAGACCCAGTACTTC.